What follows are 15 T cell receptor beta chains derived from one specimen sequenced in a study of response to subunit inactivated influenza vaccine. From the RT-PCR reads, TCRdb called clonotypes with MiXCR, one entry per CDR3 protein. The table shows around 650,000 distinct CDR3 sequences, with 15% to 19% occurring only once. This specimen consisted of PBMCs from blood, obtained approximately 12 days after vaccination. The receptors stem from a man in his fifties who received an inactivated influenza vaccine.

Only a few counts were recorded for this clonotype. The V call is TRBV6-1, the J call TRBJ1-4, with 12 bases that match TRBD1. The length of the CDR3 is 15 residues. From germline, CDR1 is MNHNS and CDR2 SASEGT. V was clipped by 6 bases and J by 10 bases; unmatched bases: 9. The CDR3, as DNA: TGTGCCAGCAGCCCCGGGACAGGGGGCCTGGGAAAACTGTTTTTT. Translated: CASSPGTGGLGKLFF.

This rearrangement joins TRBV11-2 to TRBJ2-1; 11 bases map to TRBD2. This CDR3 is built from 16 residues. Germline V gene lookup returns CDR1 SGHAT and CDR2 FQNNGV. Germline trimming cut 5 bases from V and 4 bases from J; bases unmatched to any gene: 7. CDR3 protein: CASSKPGLAAYNEQFF. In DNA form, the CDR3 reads TGTGCCAGCAGCAAACCGGGACTAGCGGCTTACAATGAGCAGTTCTTC.

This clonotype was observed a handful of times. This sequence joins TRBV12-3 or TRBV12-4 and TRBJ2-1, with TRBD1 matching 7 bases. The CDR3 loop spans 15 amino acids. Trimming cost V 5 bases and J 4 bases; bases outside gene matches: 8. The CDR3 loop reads CASSQQGQYYNEQFF. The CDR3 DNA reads TGTGCCAGCAGTCAACAGGGGCAATATTACAATGAGCAGTTCTTC.

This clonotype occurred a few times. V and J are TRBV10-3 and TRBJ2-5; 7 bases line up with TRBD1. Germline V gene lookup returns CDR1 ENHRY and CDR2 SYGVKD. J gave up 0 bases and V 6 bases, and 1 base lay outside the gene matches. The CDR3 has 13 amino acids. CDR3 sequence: CAIRGQDQETQYF. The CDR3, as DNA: TGTGCCATCAGAGGACAGGACCAAGAGACCCAGTACTTC.

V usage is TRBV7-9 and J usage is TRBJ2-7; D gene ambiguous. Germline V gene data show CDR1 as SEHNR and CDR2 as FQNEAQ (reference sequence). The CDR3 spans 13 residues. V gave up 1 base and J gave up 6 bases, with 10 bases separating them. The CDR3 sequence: CASSLGSVIEQYF. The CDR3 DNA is TGTGCCAGCAGCTTAGGTTCTGTAATCGAGCAGTACTTC.

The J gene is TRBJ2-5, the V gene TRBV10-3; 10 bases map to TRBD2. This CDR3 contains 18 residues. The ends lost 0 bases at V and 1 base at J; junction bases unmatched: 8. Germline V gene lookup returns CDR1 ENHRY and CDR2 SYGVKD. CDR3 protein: CAISESGALAGPQETQYF. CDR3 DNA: TGTGCCATCAGTGAGTCCGGTGCACTAGCGGGGCCCCAAGAGACCCAGTACTTC.

CDR3 in DNA: TGCAGTGCTAGGGCTACCGGGACCTTAAGAGAAAAACTGTTTTTT. It translates to CSARATGTLREKLFF. This chain connects TRBV20-1 to TRBJ1-4; perhaps TRBD1 as D (5 bases). Germline V gene data show CDR1 as DFQATT and CDR2 as SNEGSKA (reference sequence). The V end was cut by 3 bases, the J end by 8 bases, with 19 bases between. The CDR3 consists of 15 residues.

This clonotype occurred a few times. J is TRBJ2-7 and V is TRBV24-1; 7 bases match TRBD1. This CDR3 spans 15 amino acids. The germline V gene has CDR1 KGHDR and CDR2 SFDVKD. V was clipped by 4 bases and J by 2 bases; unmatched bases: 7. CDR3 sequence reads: CATSDSDRDAYEQYF. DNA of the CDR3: TGTGCCACCAGTGACTCCGACAGGGATGCCTACGAGCAGTACTTC.

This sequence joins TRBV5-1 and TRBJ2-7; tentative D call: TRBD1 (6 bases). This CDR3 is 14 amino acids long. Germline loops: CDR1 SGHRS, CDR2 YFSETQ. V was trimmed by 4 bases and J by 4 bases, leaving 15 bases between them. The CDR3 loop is CASSGPGQTYEQYF. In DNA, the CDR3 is TGCGCCAGCAGCGGCCCAGGACAGACATACGAGCAGTACTTC.

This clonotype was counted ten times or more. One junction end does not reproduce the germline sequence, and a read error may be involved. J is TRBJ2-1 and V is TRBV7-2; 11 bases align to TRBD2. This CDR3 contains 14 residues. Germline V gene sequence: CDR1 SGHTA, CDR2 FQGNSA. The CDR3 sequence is CASSIAGGPNEQFF. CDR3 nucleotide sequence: TGTGCCAGCAGCATAGCGGGGGGGCCCAATGAGCAGTTCTTC.

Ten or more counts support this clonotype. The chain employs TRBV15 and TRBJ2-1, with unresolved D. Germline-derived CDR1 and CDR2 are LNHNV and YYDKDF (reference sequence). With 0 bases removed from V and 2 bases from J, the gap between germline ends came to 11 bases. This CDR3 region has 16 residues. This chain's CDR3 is CATSRDDWPPYNEQFF. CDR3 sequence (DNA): TGTGCCACCAGCAGAGACGACTGGCCTCCCTACAATGAGCAGTTCTTC.

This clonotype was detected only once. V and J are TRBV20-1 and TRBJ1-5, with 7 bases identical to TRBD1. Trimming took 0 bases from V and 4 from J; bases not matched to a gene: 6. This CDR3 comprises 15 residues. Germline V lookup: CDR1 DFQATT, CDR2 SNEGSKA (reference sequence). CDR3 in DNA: TGCAGTGCTAGAGAGTCCCCCAGGGGGAATCAGCCCCAGCATTTT. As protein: CSARESPRGNQPQHF.

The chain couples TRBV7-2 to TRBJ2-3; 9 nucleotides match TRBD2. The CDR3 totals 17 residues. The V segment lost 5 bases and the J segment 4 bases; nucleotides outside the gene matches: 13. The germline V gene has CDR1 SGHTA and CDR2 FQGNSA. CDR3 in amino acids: CASSHLAGGKRSDTQYF. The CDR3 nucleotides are TGTGCCAGCAGCCACTTGGCGGGGGGGAAGCGATCAGATACGCAGTATTTT.

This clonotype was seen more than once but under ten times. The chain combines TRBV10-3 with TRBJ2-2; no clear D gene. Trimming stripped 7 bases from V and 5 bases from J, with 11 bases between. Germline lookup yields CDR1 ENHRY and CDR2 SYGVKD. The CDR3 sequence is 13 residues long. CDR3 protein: CAINPEPTGELFF. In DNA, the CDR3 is TGTGCCATCAATCCCGAACCAACCGGGGAGCTGTTTTTT.

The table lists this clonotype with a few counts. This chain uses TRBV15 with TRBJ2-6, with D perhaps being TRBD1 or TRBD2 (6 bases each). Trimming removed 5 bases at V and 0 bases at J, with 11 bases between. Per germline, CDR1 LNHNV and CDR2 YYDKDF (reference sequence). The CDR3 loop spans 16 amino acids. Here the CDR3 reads CATSRGPLSGANVLTF. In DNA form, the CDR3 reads TGTGCCACCAGCCGGGGGCCCCTCTCTGGGGCCAACGTCCTGACTTTC.